Below, one TCR beta chain is given with its context. Original methodology: Using reference gene primer amplification, nucleated cell counts were estimated. TCRdb keeps only in-frame clones here, not all; method: immunoSEQ multiplex PCR. That table is the source of V, J and clone size, and D and trimming were worked out from the DNA. The sample lists more than 90,000 clones; 92% were seen once. The data were obtained in a study of blood T cell repertoires in COVID-19. Study information: T cells, B-cell-depleted T cells, or PBMCs provided the cDNA or gDNA that served as material.

CDR1 and CDR2 from the germline V gene are KGHSH and LQKENI. This CDR3 has 14 residues. Unmatched junction bases numbered 4, after V lost 3 bases and J lost 5 bases. This TCR was sampled from a man over 45 with active COVID-19. The chain employs TRBV18 and TRBJ2-7; the match to TRBD2 covers 10 bases. The specimen sequenced was peripheral blood. CDR3 nucleotide sequence: TGTGCCAGCTCACCGACTAGCGGGCCAGACGAGCAGTACTTC. Residues: CASSPTSGPDEQYF.